This T cell receptor beta chain was captured in a study of CD8 T cells in Susac syndrome (dated 2019 in TCRdb). For the wider study: Repertoire sequencing was used to test whether CD8+ T cell activation and differentiation in Susac syndrome was antigen driven. CD8+ T cell repertoire clonality was compared between more than ten healthy donors, some 14 Susac syndrome patients and approximately 16 multiple sclerosis patients. The study at large found these results: The number of individuals in the TCR sequencing and HLA analysis was recognized as being relatively small.

Peripheral blood CD8+ and CD4+ T cells from healthy donors, Susac syndrome patients and multiple sclerosis patients were profiled using high-throughput TCR beta sequencing. Treatment-naive patients with stable or active relapsing-remitting disease fulfilling revised McDonald criteria were used as multiple sclerosis controls. Bulk CD8+ and CD4+ T cells were purified by magnetic negative isolation, whereas CD8+ TEMRA cells were enriched by FACS. Blood was collected in EDTA tubes and processed within 24 hours, with PBMCs isolated through density gradient centrifugation. PBMCs destined for TCR sequencing were cryopreserved in liquid nitrogen and later thawed in a 37 °C water bath. Purity of sorted or isolated CD4+, CD8+ and CD8+ TEMRA cells was at least 90%. From its cysteine to its phenylalanine, the CDR3 spans 11 amino acids. The only DNA kept is the CDR3, 33 bases in frame from the first base. CDR1 and CDR2, looked up from the germline V gene, are MGHDK and SYGVNS. V is reduced by 9 bases and J by 6 bases, leaving a spacing of 12 bases between them.

RNA was extracted using the RNeasy kit, and about 0.5 to 1 ug of the RNA was reverse transcribed with random hexamers. TCR beta CDR3 regions were amplified with the immunoSEQ multiplex PCR assay covering 54 Vbeta and 13 Jbeta segments. Bias from PCR amplification was corrected by using a synthetic template baseline for primer optimization and for computational correction. The original methods were these. Reads were annotated to V, D and J genes according to IMGT and were analyzed with immunoSEQ Analyzer, with only productive sequences retained. To calculate clonality, Shannon entropy was normalized by log2 of the number of productive unique sequences and then subtracted from one. For each patient and control, public and private clones were evaluated among the 100 most prevalent clones. Susac-specific clones were defined as absent from healthy and MS cohorts, 850 to 1,300 published viral clones and other ImmuneACCESS disease sequences. TCRdb reworked the public reads: Q25 trimming with fastp, MiXCR clone assembly, productive beta chains retained. When rows share a CDR3 protein, they turn into one entry using the most common DNA and genes. TCRdb, not the original authors, processed these V and J calls. The sample table records fewer than 150,000 distinct CDR3 sequences; under 95% of these occur just once. Around 0.22% of the sample is taken by the ten largest.

About this clonotype itself: It has no known antigen specificity. Per-nucleotide qualities are absent, and no much larger clonotype sits a single base away.

Recombination joined TRBV25-1 with TRBJ2-7; the D gene is unclear. The sequencing input was CD8+ T cells from PBMCs. The receptor was derived from a human donor with multiple sclerosis. In nucleotides, the sequence is TGTGCCAGTCAGGTGCTTGGCGAGCAGTACTTC. Translation gives CASQVLGEQYF.